The 2 T cell receptor beta chains below all came from one sample that was sequenced in a study of T cell changes during pregnancy in multiple sclerosis. This table comes from immunoSEQ multiplex PCR, and its TCRdb copy is limited to in-frame clones, with some not included. The sample has some 80,000 clones; about 90% are singletons. The sample in question was peripheral blood, obtained in the first trimester of pregnancy. These receptors were collected from a female donor in good health, enrolled as a control in a pregnancy study.

The chain combines TRBV9 with TRBJ1-1; 9 bases map to TRBD1. The CDR3 spans 13 residues. Germline V gene sequence: CDR1 SGDLS, CDR2 YYNGEE. The V gene end was trimmed by 0 bases and the J gene end by 8 bases; junction bases not matched to a gene: 2. This chain's CDR3 is CASSVEQGAEAFF. The CDR3 DNA is TGTGCCAGCAGCGTAGAACAGGGGGCCGAAGCTTTCTTT.

The gene calls are TRBV2 and TRBJ2-5; 8 bases map to TRBD1. Per germline, CDR1 SNHLY and CDR2 FYNNEI. The CDR3 totals 15 residues. Trimming cost V 8 bases and J 4 bases; bases outside gene matches: 12. The CDR3 nucleotides are TGTGCCAGCTCATGGGTCCAGGGGGCTGCAGAGACCCAGTACTTC. It translates to CASSWVQGAAETQYF.